What follows are 4 T cell receptor beta chains derived from one specimen sequenced in a study of spatial heterogeneity in lung cancer (dated 2019 in TCRdb). Sample time point, as interpreted from the label and publication: sample taken at primary tumor resection. The library was generated by 5' RACE. Sequencing instrument: NextSeq 500. TCRdb took the public reads, trimmed them with fastp at Q25, ran MiXCR for clone calling and kept in-frame beta chains. All rows with the same CDR3 protein become a single entry with the most common DNA and genes. The sample contains over 50,000 distinct CDR3 sequences, about 6.3% of them found a single time. The top ten hold about 15% of the sample. Sequenced here: PBMCs, sampled at surgery. Receptor source: a female donor with early-stage non-small cell lung cancer.

This clonotype was found many times. As DNA, the CDR3 is TGTGCCAGCAGTTTTTGGGCGGACAATCAGCCCCAGCATTTT. Amino acid sequence: CASSFWADNQPQHF. The V and J genes are TRBV28 and TRBJ1-5; D is undetermined. Trimming shortened V by 3 bases and J by 3 bases, and 9 bases separated the two germline ends. The CDR3 has 14 amino acids. Looked up from germline, CDR1 is MDHEN and CDR2 is SYDVKM.

This clonotype was observed at least ten times. V gene TRBV28 combines with J gene TRBJ1-5; D remains unclear. Per germline, CDR1 MDHEN and CDR2 SYDVKM. This CDR3 region has 12 residues. Deletions cut 6 bases from V and 3 bases from J, with 6 bases between. The CDR3 here is CASRGPNQPQHF. The CDR3 coding sequence is TGTGCCAGCAGGGGTCCCAATCAGCCCCAGCATTTT.

This clonotype was observed at least ten times. This chain uses TRBV7-2 with TRBJ2-3, with 14 bases that match TRBD2. This CDR3 comprises 18 residues. With 1 base clipped from V and 3 bases from J, the junction kept 6 bases outside the gene matches. Germline V gene sequence: CDR1 SGHTA, CDR2 FQGNSA. In DNA, the CDR3 is TGTGCCAGCAGCTTAGATCCGGGACTAGCGGGAGAGACAGATACGCAGTATTTT. Amino acid sequence: CASSLDPGLAGETDTQYF.

A few counts support this clonotype. The chain is built from TRBV7-2 and TRBJ2-2; 8 bases agree with TRBD1. CDR3 length: 15 residues. Germline loops: CDR1 SGHTA, CDR2 FQGNSA. V was clipped by 4 bases and J by 6 bases; unmatched bases: 7. The CDR3 DNA follows: TGTGCCAGCAGCTCCAGGACAGGGAGGTCCGGGGAGCTGTTTTTT. This gives the protein CASSSRTGRSGELFF.